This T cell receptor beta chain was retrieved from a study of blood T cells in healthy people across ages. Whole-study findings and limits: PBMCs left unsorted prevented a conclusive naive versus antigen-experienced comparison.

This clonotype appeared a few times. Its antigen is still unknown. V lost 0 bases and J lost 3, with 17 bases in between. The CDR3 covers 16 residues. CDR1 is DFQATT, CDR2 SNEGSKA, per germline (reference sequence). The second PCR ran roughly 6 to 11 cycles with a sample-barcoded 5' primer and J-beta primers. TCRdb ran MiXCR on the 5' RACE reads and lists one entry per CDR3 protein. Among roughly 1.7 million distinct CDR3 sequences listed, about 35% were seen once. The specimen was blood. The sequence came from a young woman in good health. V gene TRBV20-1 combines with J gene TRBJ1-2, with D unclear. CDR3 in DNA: TGCAGTGCTAGAGAATCGGGCGCGGACCTACACTATGGCTACACCTTC. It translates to CSARESGADLHYGYTF.